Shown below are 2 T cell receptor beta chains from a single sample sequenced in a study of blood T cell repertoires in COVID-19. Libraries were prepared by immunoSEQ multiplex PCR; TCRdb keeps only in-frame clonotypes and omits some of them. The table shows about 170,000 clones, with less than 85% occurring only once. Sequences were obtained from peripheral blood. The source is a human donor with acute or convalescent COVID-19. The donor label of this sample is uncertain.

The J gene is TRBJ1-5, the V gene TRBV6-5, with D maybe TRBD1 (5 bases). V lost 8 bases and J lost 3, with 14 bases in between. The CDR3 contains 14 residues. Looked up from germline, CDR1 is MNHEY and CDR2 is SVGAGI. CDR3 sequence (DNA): TGTGCCAGCGGCGGGGGAAACGACAATCAGCCCCAGCATTTT. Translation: CASGGGNDNQPQHF.

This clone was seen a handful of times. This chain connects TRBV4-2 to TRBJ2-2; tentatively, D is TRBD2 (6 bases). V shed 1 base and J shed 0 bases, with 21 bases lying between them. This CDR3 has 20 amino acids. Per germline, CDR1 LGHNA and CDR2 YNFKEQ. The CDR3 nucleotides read TGTGCCAGCAGCCAAGTTATAGGACTACTCAAAGGAACGAACACCGGGGAGCTGTTTTTT. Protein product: CASSQVIGLLKGTNTGELFF.